These 14 T cell receptor beta chains share one sample of origin, sequenced in a study of blood T cell repertoires in COVID-19. Profiled with immunoSEQ multiplex PCR; TCRdb holds only in-frame clones, not every one. The sample includes under 250,000 clones, roughly 90% of them seen just once. The sample consisted of peripheral blood. These receptors originate from a man aged 60 to 75 who had recovered from COVID-19.

This chain connects TRBV2 to TRBJ2-4; 14 bases are a match to TRBD2. The CDR3 spans 20 residues. Unmatched junction bases numbered 17, after V lost 7 bases and J lost 3 bases. In germline, CDR1 is SNHLY, CDR2 FYNNEI. The chain's CDR3 is CASTFNRLAGGGWDKNIQYF. The CDR3 region has the DNA TGTGCCAGCACCTTTAATAGACTAGCGGGAGGGGGATGGGACAAAAACATTCAGTACTTC.

This clone occurred a few times. The V call is TRBV5-5, the J call TRBJ2-7; 8 bases are shared with TRBD1. The CDR3 contains 12 residues. Germline V gene lookup returns CDR1 SGHKS and CDR2 YYEKEE (reference sequence). The trim removed 4 bases at V and 4 bases at J, leaving 1 base unmatched. The CDR3 nucleotides read TGTGCCAGCAGCCGACAGGGGTACGAGCAGTACTTC. Its translation: CASSRQGYEQYF.

The chain recombines TRBV7-2 with TRBJ1-1; the D is unclear. Trimming took 1 base from V and 0 from J, leaving 3 bases between them. In germline, CDR1 is SGHTA, CDR2 FQGNSA. The CDR3 is made up of 13 amino acids. CDR3 nucleotide sequence: TGTGCCAGCAGCTTAGTAGTGAACACTGAAGCTTTCTTT. Protein sequence: CASSLVVNTEAFF. Using reference TRBV7-2 and TRBJ1-1 for the parts outside the CDR3, the full variable domain is GAGVSQSPSNKVTEKGKDVELRCDPISGHTALYWYRQSLGQGLEFLIYFQGNSAPDKSGLPSDRFSAERTGGSVSTLTIQRTQQEDSAVYLCASSLVVNTEAFFGQGTRLTVV.

The V call is TRBV5-1, the J call TRBJ2-5; possible D gene TRBD1, 6 bases. Deletions cut 3 bases from V and 5 bases from J, with 14 bases between. Germline V gives CDR1 SGHRS, CDR2 YFSETQ. The CDR3 has 14 amino acids. CDR3 sequence reads: CASSWQDSRETQYF. CDR3 DNA: TGCGCCAGCAGCTGGCAGGACAGTCGGGAGACCCAGTACTTC.

In this sample, this clone turned up once. The chain has TRBV6-5 and TRBJ2-1; 12 nucleotides align to TRBD2. The CDR3 runs to 15 residues. J was trimmed by 7 bases and V by 6 bases; bases with no gene match: 7. Germline V gives CDR1 MNHEY, CDR2 SVGAGI. CDR3 amino acids: CASSYLAGGVNEQFF. CDR3 nucleotides: TGTGCCAGCAGCTACCTAGCGGGAGGGGTAAATGAGCAGTTCTTC.

The chain couples TRBV28 to TRBJ2-5; a possible D gene is TRBD1 (7 bases). The CDR3 is 14 residues long. Germline lookup yields CDR1 MDHEN and CDR2 SYDVKM. V shed 5 bases and J shed 10 bases, with 20 bases lying between them. The CDR3 sequence is CASSPSGAGGLQYF. In DNA form, the CDR3 reads TGTGCCAGCAGTCCTTCCGGCGCAGGGGGGCTCCAGTACTTC.

This chain joins TRBV28 and TRBJ1-3; 8 nucleotides line up with TRBD1. The CDR3 has 16 amino acids. The J segment lost 4 bases and the V segment lost 6 bases, leaving 11 bases of the junction unmatched. Germline V CDR1 and CDR2: MDHEN, SYDVKM. Written as DNA, the CDR3 is TGTGCCAGCAGGAGACCAGGGGGCTCCGGCGGAAACACCATATATTTT. This gives the protein CASRRPGGSGGNTIYF.

The V gene is TRBV9, the J gene TRBJ1-4, with D possibly being TRBD1 (5 bases). V was shortened by 1 base and J by 11 bases, with 18 bases between the two germline ends. This CDR3 is 15 amino acids long. Germline-derived CDR1 and CDR2 are SGDLS and YYNGEE. The chain's CDR3 is CASSVRPDRGDKLFF. The CDR3 DNA sequence: TGTGCCAGCAGCGTACGTCCGGACCGGGGGGACAAACTGTTTTTT.

This sequence joins TRBV18 and TRBJ2-7, with D possibly matching TRBD2 (6 bases). CDR3 length: 14 residues. Trimming took 4 bases from V and 7 from J, leaving 17 bases between them. From germline, CDR1 is KGHSH and CDR2 LQKENI. The CDR3 DNA follows: TGTGCCAGCTCACAGGCTATACGGGAGAGAGAGCAGTACTTC. Its protein is CASSQAIREREQYF.

This clone was detected only once. This rearrangement joins TRBV5-1 to TRBJ2-2; TRBD1 matches 8 bases. With 4 bases clipped from V and 6 bases from J, the junction kept 5 bases outside the gene matches. This CDR3 spans 14 amino acids. Germline CDR1 is SGHRS and CDR2 is YFSETQ. The CDR3 nucleotides are TGCGCCAGCAGCACGGGGACAGGCCCCGGGGAGCTGTTTTTT. This encodes CASSTGTGPGELFF.

This rearrangement joins TRBV19 to TRBJ2-6, with D perhaps matching TRBD2 (6 bases). V was pared by 5 bases and J by 2 bases, with 16 bases between. The CDR3 runs 17 residues. CDR1 LNHDA and CDR2 SQIVND come from the germline V gene (reference sequence). The CDR3 nucleotides are TGTGCCAGTAGTCCCTTCGGAGGGGTGGCTGGGGCCAACGTCCTGACTTTC. Its translation is CASSPFGGVAGANVLTF. Complete variable domain (other parts from reference TRBV19 and TRBJ2-6): DGGITQSPKYLFRKEGQNVTLSCEQNLNHDAMYWYRQDPGQGLRLIYYSQIVNDFQKGDIAEGYSVSREKKESFPLTVTSAQKNPTAFYLCASSPFGGVAGANVLTFGAGSRLTVL.

The chain uses TRBV6-6 and TRBJ2-1; D possibly corresponds to TRBD2 (5 bases). V was trimmed by 5 bases and J by 0 bases, leaving 11 bases between them. The CDR3 is 15 amino acids. Germline lookup yields CDR1 MNHNY and CDR2 SVGAGI (reference sequence). CDR3 region: CASSSASLSYNEQFF. The CDR3 DNA reads TGTGCCAGCAGTAGTGCTAGCCTCTCCTACAATGAGCAGTTCTTC.

V and J are TRBV30 and TRBJ2-3; TRBD2 might be the D (6 bases). CDR1 is GTSNPN and CDR2 is SVGIG in the germline V gene (reference sequence). The CDR3 is 16 residues long. V was shortened by 3 bases and J by 1 base, with 17 bases between the two germline ends. The CDR3 protein is CAWRPWGVLGTDTQYF. CDR3 bases: TGTGCCTGGAGGCCCTGGGGGGTCTTAGGCACAGATACGCAGTATTTT.

The rearrangement joins TRBV7-3 to TRBJ2-1; 12 positions agree with TRBD1. This CDR3 has 15 amino acids. J was trimmed by 6 bases and V by 4 bases; bases with no gene match: 4. CDR1 SGHTA and CDR2 FQGTGA come from the germline V gene. Here the CDR3 DNA reads TGTGCCAGCAGCTGGGACAGGGGGCTAGGCAATGAGCAGTTCTTC. Its protein is CASSWDRGLGNEQFF.